Presented here are 12 T cell receptor beta chains from one specimen sequenced in a study of vaccination effects on CD4 cells after COVID-19 (dated by TCRdb to 2021 to 2024). No antigen has been identified for these receptors. In the ViraFEST assay, PBMC were stimulated with viral peptide pools, and TCR sequencing was then used to find antigen-specific CD4+ T cell clonotypes based on their expansion. After around ten days of culture, CD4+ T cells were isolated with the EasySep CD4+ T cell isolation kit. None of the healthy vaccine recipients had a prior SARS-CoV-2 infection, which was confirmed by nucleocapsid antibody tests that came back negative both before and after vaccination. Library preparation used the immunoSEQ multiplex PCR assay. The table comes from immuneACCESS by way of TCRdb, which keeps in-frame sequences with V and J called. Part of the clones is missing from these tables; in studies checked, under half for an unresolved V gene and the rest for unknown reasons. Within this sample are more than 30,000 clones, with 60% to 80% of them counted one time only. About 16% of the sample comes from the top ten.

This specimen consisted of CD4+ T cells from PBMCs cultured with HCoV-OC43 spike peptides, obtained before COVID-19 vaccination. According to the study, the label for this sample's cell subset or site signals: HCoV-OC43 spike overlapping peptide pool stimulation. These TCRs come from a human donor who received a COVID-19 vaccine.

The chain recombines TRBV19 with TRBJ2-1; 9 bases are shared with TRBD2. Germline assignment: CDR1 LNHDA and CDR2 SQIVND (reference sequence). The CDR3 sequence is 17 residues long. V gave up 4 bases and J gave up 0 bases; unmatched junction bases: 7. The CDR3 DNA sequence: TGTGCCAGTAGTAAAACTAGCGGGCGACCCTCCTACAATGAGCAGTTCTTC. It yields the protein CASSKTSGRPSYNEQFF.

The sample holds a few counts of this clone. The chain is built from TRBV19 and TRBJ1-2; D gene ambiguous. Germline V gene data show CDR1 as LNHDA and CDR2 as SQIVND (reference sequence). Trimming shortened V by 7 bases and J by 4 bases, and 16 bases separated the two germline ends. This CDR3 is built from 14 residues. CDR3 in amino acids: CASNLPRAGYGYTF. CDR3 DNA: TGTGCCAGTAACCTCCCCCGGGCTGGCTATGGCTACACCTTC.

The CDR3 sequence: CASSDRNDRSYEQYF. CDR3 nucleotide sequence: TGTGCCAGCAGTGACAGGAACGACCGATCCTACGAGCAGTACTTC. The rearrangement joins TRBV25-1 to TRBJ2-7; D remains unclear. Germline lookup yields CDR1 MGHDK and CDR2 SYGVNS. The V end was cut by 3 bases, the J end by 1 base, with 13 bases between. This CDR3 spans 15 amino acids.

This chain joins TRBV5-1 and TRBJ2-5; D may be TRBD2 (6 bases). V was cut by 0 bases and J by 4 bases, with 16 bases left in between. CDR1 and CDR2 from the germline V gene are SGHRS and YFSETQ. The CDR3 length is 16 residues. The CDR3 coding sequence is TGCGCCAGCAGCTTGGCCCCTAGCGTGGGACCAGAGACCCAGTACTTC. Its protein product is CASSLAPSVGPETQYF.

CDR3 in amino acids: CASSPEADLPNTEAFF. Here the CDR3 DNA reads TGTGCCAGCTCACCAGAGGCAGATCTGCCGAACACTGAAGCTTTCTTT. The genes are TRBV18 and TRBJ1-1; no firm D call. Germline V gene sequence: CDR1 KGHSH, CDR2 LQKENI. Trimming removed 2 bases from V and 1 base from J, with 14 bases in between. The CDR3 runs 16 residues.

The rearrangement links TRBV20-1 to TRBJ2-3; 8 bases map to TRBD1. The V gene's germline CDR1 is DFQATT and CDR2 SNEGSKA (reference sequence). Trimming at V came to 3 bases and at J to 6 bases, leaving 11 bases not matched to a gene. CDR3 size: 15 residues. DNA for the CDR3: TGCAGTGCTAGTCAGCAGGACAGGGTTTTGGATACGCAGTATTTT. Translating gives CSASQQDRVLDTQYF.

This clone was found many times. As DNA, the CDR3 is TGTGCCATCAGTGCCCACTTACAGGGAGCTGGAAACACCATATATTTT. Translation gives CAISAHLQGAGNTIYF. The rearrangement joins TRBV10-3 to TRBJ1-3, with a possible D match to TRBD1 (6 bases). Germline lookup yields CDR1 ENHRY and CDR2 SYGVKD. CDR3 length: 16 amino acids. V gave up 4 bases and J gave up 2 bases, with 15 bases separating them.

The CDR3 here is CASSPGLAGATNEQFF. Written as DNA, the CDR3 is TGTGCCAGCAGCCCGGGGCTAGCGGGAGCGACTAATGAGCAGTTCTTC. This chain joins TRBV7-9 and TRBJ2-1, with 10 bases lining up with TRBD2. V gave up 5 bases and J gave up 7 bases; unmatched junction bases: 11. CDR3 length equals 16 residues. Germline values: CDR1 SEHNR, CDR2 FQNEAQ (reference sequence). The full variable domain, rest sourced from reference TRBV7-9 and TRBJ2-1, is DTGVSQNPRHKITKRGQNVTFRCDPISEHNRLYWYRQTLGQGPEFLTYFQNEAQLEKSRLLSDRFSAERPKGSFSTLEIQRTEQGDSAMYLCASSPGLAGATNEQFFGPGTRLTVL.

The chain uses TRBV7-9 and TRBJ2-2; no clear D gene. Trimming left V 5 bases short and J 0 bases short, with 7 bases between. Germline V gene sequence: CDR1 SEHNR, CDR2 FQNEAQ (reference sequence). The CDR3 is made up of 14 amino acids. The CDR3 nucleotides read TGTGCCAGCAGCCAACCACCGAACACCGGGGAGCTGTTTTTT. This encodes CASSQPPNTGELFF.

V gene TRBV11-2 combines with J gene TRBJ2-3, with 14 bases that match TRBD2. The CDR3 consists of 20 residues. The V gene end was trimmed by 0 bases and the J gene end by 2 bases; junction bases not matched to a gene: 10. The germline V gene encodes CDR1 SGHAT and CDR2 FQNNGV. CDR3 loop: CASSLEGLAGVGDDTDTQYF. CDR3 sequence (DNA): TGTGCCAGCAGCTTAGAGGGACTAGCGGGAGTTGGGGATGACACAGATACGCAGTATTTT.

The V gene is TRBV24-1, the J gene TRBJ1-2, with 9 bases lining up with TRBD1. Germline trimming cut 7 bases from V and 4 bases from J; bases unmatched to any gene: 15. Germline CDR1 is KGHDR and CDR2 is SFDVKD. This CDR3 has 17 residues. The CDR3 loop is CATSDPGQGPRGYGYTF. The CDR3 DNA reads as TGTGCCACCAGCGATCCGGGACAGGGCCCTCGGGGCTATGGCTACACCTTC.

The rearrangement uses TRBV6-6 and TRBJ1-2; possible D gene TRBD1, 5 bases. There are 13 residues in the CDR3. The germline gives CDR1 MNHNY, CDR2 SVGAGI (reference sequence). Trimming cost V 0 bases and J 9 bases, with 11 bases left between them. The CDR3 reads CASSYSQGRSYTF. In DNA, the CDR3 is TGTGCCAGCAGTTACTCCCAGGGTAGGAGCTACACCTTC.